The clone carrying this T cell receptor beta chain has at least ten counts. Its antigen is not identified. Assembly of TCR beta libraries relied on iRepertoire HTBI primers together with Arm-PCR of CDR3 regions. One entry per CDR3 protein, called by TCRdb with MiXCR from the multiplex PCR reads. Of hundreds of thousands of distinct CDR3 sequences listed, 13% are singletons. V shed 2 bases and J shed 0 bases, with 7 bases lying between them. The CDR3 runs 14 residues. CDR1 is MNHEY, CDR2 SVGAGI, per germline. The sample originates from a study of regulatory T cells in long-lasting Graves disease. Study-wide results and limits: Persistent cases favored TRBV28, TRBJ1-2 and TRBJ2-5.

Sample time point: newly diagnosed GD, antithyroid drugs for less than 3 months. From PBMCs, RNA was extracted and then used to make the TCR library. The data were also submitted as part of a second study, on T cells in Graves' hyperthyroidism and ophthalmopathy. That publication notes: Graves' hyperthyroidism was deemed stable given no ophthalmopathy progression within 18 months.

This clonotype was sampled from a man aged 25 to 40 with Graves disease. The gene calls are TRBV6-5 and TRBJ1-1; D is undetermined. This specimen was peripheral blood mononuclear cells (PBMCs), taken at new diagnosis, from a patient treated with antithyroid drugs. This chain's CDR3 is CASSYQPMNTEAFF. CDR3 nucleotide sequence: TGTGCCAGCAGTTACCAGCCTATGAACACTGAAGCTTTCTTT.